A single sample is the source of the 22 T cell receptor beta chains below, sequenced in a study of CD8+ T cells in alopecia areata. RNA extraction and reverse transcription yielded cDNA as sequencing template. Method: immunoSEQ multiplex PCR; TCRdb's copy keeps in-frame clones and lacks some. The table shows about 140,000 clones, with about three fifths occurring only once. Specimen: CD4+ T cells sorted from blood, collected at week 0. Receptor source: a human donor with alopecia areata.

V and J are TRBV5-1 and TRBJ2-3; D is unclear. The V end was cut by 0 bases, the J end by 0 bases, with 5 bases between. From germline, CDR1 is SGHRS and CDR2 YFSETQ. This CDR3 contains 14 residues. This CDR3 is CASSLGFSTDTQYF. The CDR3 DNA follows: TGCGCCAGCAGCTTGGGATTCAGCACAGATACGCAGTATTTT.

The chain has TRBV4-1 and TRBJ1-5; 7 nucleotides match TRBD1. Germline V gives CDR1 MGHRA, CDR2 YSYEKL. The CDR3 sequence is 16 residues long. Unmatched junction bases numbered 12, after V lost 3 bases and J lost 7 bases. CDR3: CASSHPPGQKIQPQHF. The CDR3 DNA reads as TGCGCCAGCAGCCATCCCCCGGGACAGAAAATACAGCCCCAGCATTTT.

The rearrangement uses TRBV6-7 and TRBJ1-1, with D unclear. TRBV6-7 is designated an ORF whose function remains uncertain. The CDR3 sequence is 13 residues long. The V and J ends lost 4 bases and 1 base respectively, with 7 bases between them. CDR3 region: CASSSGPNTEAFF. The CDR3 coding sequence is TGTGCCAGCAGTTCCGGACCGAACACTGAAGCTTTCTTT.

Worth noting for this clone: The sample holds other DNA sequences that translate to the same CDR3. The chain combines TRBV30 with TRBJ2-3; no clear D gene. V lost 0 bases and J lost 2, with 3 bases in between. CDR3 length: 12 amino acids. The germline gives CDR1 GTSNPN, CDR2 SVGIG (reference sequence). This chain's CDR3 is CAWSVLTDTQYF. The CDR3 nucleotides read TGTGCCTGGAGTGTACTCACAGATACGCAGTATTTT.

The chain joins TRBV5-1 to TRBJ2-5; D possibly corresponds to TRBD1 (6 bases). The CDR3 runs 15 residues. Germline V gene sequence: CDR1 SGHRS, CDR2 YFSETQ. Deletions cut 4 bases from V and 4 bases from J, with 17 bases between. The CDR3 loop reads CASSAMTGDGETQYF. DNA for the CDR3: TGCGCCAGCAGCGCCATGACAGGAGACGGAGAGACCCAGTACTTC.

CDR3 in DNA: TGCGCCAGCAGCGGAAGACAGGACGCTGAAGCTTTCTTT. This translates into CASSGRQDAEAFF. The chain combines TRBV5-1 with TRBJ1-1; D may be TRBD1 (6 bases). Trimming removed 4 bases from V and 6 bases from J, with 13 bases in between. CDR1 is SGHRS, CDR2 YFSETQ, per germline. This CDR3 has 13 amino acids.

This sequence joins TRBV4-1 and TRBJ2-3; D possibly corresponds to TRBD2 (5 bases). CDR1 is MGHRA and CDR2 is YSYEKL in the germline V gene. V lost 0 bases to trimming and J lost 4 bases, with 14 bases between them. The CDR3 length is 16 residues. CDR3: CASSQDGSGIADTQYF. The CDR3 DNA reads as TGCGCCAGCAGCCAAGACGGGTCGGGGATTGCAGATACGCAGTATTTT.

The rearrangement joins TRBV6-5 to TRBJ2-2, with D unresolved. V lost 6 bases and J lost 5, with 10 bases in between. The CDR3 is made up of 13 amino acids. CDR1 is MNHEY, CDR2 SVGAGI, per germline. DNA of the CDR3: TGTGCCAGCAGGCCCGGTAGGACCGGGGAGCTGTTTTTT. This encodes CASRPGRTGELFF.

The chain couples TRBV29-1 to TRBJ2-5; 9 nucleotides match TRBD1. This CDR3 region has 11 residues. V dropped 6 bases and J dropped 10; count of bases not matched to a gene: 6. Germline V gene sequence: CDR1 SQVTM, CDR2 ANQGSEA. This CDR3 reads CSVGQGIGQYF. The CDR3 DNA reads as TGCAGCGTCGGACAGGGGATCGGCCAGTACTTC.

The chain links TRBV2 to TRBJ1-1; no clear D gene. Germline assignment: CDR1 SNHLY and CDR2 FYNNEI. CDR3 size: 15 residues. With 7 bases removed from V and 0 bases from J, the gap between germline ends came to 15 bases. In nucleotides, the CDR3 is TGTGCCAGCACCTCGTTAAGTCGGATGAACACTGAAGCTTTCTTT. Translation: CASTSLSRMNTEAFF.

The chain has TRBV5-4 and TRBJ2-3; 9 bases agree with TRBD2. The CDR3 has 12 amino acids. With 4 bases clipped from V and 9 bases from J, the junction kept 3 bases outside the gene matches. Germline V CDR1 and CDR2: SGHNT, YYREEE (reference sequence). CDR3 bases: TGTGCCAGCAGCGACGGACTAGCGACGCAGTATTTT. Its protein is CASSDGLATQYF.

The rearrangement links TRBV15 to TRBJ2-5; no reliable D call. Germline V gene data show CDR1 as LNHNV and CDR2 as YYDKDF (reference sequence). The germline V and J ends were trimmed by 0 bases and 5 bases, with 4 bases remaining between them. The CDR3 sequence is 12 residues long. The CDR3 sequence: CATSRDRETQYF. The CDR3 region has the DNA TGTGCCACCAGCAGAGATAGGGAGACCCAGTACTTC.

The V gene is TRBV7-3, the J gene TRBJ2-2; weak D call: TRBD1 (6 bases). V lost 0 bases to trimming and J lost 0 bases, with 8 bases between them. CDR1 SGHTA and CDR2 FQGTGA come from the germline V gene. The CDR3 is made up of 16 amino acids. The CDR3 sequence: CASSLTGTPNTGELFF. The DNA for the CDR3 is TGTGCCAGCAGCTTAACCGGGACACCGAACACCGGGGAGCTGTTTTTT.

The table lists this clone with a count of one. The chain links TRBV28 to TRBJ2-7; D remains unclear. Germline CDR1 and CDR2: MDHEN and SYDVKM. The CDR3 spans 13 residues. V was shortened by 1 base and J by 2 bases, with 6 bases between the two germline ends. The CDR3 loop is CASSLSPAYEQYF. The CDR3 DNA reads TGTGCCAGCAGTTTATCCCCCGCCTACGAGCAGTACTTC.

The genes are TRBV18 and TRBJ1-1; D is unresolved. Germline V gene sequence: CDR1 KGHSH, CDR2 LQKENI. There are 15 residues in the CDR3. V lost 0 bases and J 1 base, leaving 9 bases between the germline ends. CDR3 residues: CASSPPSGKNTEAFF. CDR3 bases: TGTGCCAGCTCACCACCTTCGGGTAAGAACACTGAAGCTTTCTTT.

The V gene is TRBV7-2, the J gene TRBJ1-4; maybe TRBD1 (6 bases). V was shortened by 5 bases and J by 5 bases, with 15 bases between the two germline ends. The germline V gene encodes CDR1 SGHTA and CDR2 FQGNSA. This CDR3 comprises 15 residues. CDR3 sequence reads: CASSTSGGPNEKLFF. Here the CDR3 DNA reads TGTGCCAGCAGCACCTCCGGGGGCCCAAATGAAAAACTGTTTTTT.

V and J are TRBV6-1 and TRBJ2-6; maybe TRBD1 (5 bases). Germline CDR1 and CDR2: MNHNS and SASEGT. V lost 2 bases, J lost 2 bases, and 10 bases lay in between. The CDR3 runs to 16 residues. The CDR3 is CASSELTGPGANVLTF. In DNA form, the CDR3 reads TGTGCCAGCAGTGAACTTACAGGTCCTGGGGCCAACGTCCTGACTTTC.

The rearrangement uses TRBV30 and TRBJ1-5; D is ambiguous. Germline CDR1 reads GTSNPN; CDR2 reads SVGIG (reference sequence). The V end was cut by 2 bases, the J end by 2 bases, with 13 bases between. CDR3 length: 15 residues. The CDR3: CAWSRQTLGNQPQHF. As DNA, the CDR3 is TGTGCCTGGAGTCGCCAGACGTTAGGCAATCAGCCCCAGCATTTT.

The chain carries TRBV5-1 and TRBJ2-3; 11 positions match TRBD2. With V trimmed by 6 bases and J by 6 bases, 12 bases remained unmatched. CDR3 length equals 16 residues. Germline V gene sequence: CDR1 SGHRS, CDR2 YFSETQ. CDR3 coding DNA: TGCGCCAGCACCGGACTAGCGGGCTCCCGTGCGGATACGCAGTATTTT. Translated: CASTGLAGSRADTQYF.

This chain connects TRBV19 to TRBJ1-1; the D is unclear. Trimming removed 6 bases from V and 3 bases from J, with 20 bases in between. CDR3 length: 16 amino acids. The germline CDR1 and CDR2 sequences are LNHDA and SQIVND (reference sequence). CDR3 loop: CASSPVEAAGHTEAFF. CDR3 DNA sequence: TGTGCCAGTAGCCCCGTGGAGGCGGCAGGCCACACTGAAGCTTTCTTT.

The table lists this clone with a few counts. The CDR3 loop reads CAWRGQGGEQYF. In DNA, the CDR3 is TGTGCCTGGAGAGGACAGGGGGGCGAGCAGTACTTC. The chain has TRBV30 and TRBJ2-7; TRBD1 matches at 10 bases. CDR1 GTSNPN and CDR2 SVGIG come from the germline V gene (reference sequence). V gave up 3 bases and J gave up 6 bases; unmatched junction bases: 2. This CDR3 contains 12 residues.

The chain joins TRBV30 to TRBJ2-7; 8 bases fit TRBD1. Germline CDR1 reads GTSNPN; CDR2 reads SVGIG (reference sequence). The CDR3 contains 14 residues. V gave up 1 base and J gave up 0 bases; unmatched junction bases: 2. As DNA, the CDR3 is TGTGCCTGGAGTGACGGGACAGGCTCCTACGAGCAGTACTTC. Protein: CAWSDGTGSYEQYF.